The 10 T cell receptor beta chains below all came from one sample that was sequenced in a study of Ad26.COV2.S vaccination and SARS-CoV-2 variants. The treatment was: some 19 received Ad26.COV2.S at low or high dose, single or two shots; 5 received placebo; per-sample allocation not given. After the first vaccine or placebo injection, samples were drawn on day 63. Generated by immunoSEQ multiplex PCR, the TCRdb table keeps only in-frame clones and is missing some. This repertoire shows hundreds of thousands of clones, 75% to 90% found once; its top ten account for roughly a tenth. The sequenced sample was peripheral blood, obtained in a trial of Ad26.COV2.S vaccine versus placebo. Source of these receptors: a person between 18 and 65 years old who received the Ad26.COV2.S COVID-19 vaccine or a placebo.

The V call is TRBV11-3, the J call TRBJ2-1, with 9 bases fitting TRBD1. The CDR3 contains 16 residues. Unmatched junction bases numbered 6, after V lost 0 bases and J lost 6 bases. Germline assignment: CDR1 SGHNT and CDR2 YENEEA. The CDR3, as DNA: TGTGCCAGCAGCTTAGATGGGACAGGGCCACTCAATGAGCAGTTCTTC. Protein sequence: CASSLDGTGPLNEQFF.

The table lists this clone with a count of one. The chain carries TRBV18 and TRBJ2-7; possibly TRBD2 for D (5 bases). The CDR3 sequence is 14 residues long. The V and J ends lost 6 bases and 5 bases respectively, with 17 bases between them. Germline CDR1 is KGHSH and CDR2 is LQKENI. The CDR3 protein is CASSLTKLLDEQYF. CDR3 bases: TGTGCCAGCTCCCTGACTAAGCTGTTAGACGAGCAGTACTTC. The variable domain in full, completed from reference TRBV18 and TRBJ2-7, reads NAGVMQNPRHLVRRRGQEARLRCSPMKGHSHVYWYRQLPEEGLKFMVYLQKENIIDESGMPKERFSAEFPKEGPSILRIQQVVRGDSAAYFCASSLTKLLDEQYFGPGTRLTVT.

The chain links TRBV28 to TRBJ2-3; no reliable D call. The V end was cut by 1 base, the J end by 7 bases, with 6 bases between. Germline CDR1 reads MDHEN; CDR2 reads SYDVKM. This CDR3 has 12 amino acids. CDR3 bases: TGTGCCAGCAGTTTATCTTGGTATACGCAGTATTTT. It yields the protein CASSLSWYTQYF.

The V call is TRBV7-2, the J call TRBJ2-2, with D perhaps matching TRBD1 (6 bases). CDR1 and CDR2 (germline): SGHTA, FQGNSA. The CDR3 has 13 amino acids. The V end lost 4 bases, the J end lost 3 bases, and 6 bases lay between the germline ends. CDR3 in amino acids: CASSYRDTGELFF. As DNA, the CDR3 is TGTGCCAGCAGCTACAGGGACACCGGGGAGCTGTTTTTT.

This chain's CDR3 is CASSSGGANYGYTF. The CDR3 DNA is TGTGCCAGCAGCTCCGGGGGAGCTAACTATGGCTACACCTTC. V gene TRBV7-2 combines with J gene TRBJ1-2; perhaps TRBD1 as D (5 bases). V shed 4 bases and J shed 0 bases, with 9 bases lying between them. CDR1 is SGHTA, CDR2 FQGNSA, per germline. The CDR3 sequence is 14 residues long.

V is TRBV19 and J is TRBJ1-2; perhaps TRBD1 as D (6 bases). This CDR3 comprises 14 residues. The ends were cut back, 5 bases at V and 6 bases at J, with 16 bases in the middle. The V gene's germline CDR1 is LNHDA and CDR2 SQIVND (reference sequence). In DNA, the CDR3 is TGTGCCAGTAGTCCTGACAGGAGCAGGGATGGCTACACCTTC. Protein sequence: CASSPDRSRDGYTF.

The chain links TRBV28 to TRBJ2-1; either TRBD1 or TRBD2 may fit D (6 bases each). The germline CDR1 and CDR2 sequences are MDHEN and SYDVKM. The germline V and J ends were trimmed by 7 bases and 3 bases, with 13 bases remaining between them. CDR3 size: 14 residues. CDR3 amino acids: CASTRQDYYNEQFF. CDR3 sequence (DNA): TGTGCCAGCACCCGACAGGACTACTACAATGAGCAGTTCTTC.

This chain connects TRBV14 to TRBJ2-3; unclear D gene. The V gene lost 4 bases and the J gene lost 2 bases, with 16 bases spanning the gap. Per germline, CDR1 SGHDN and CDR2 FVKESK. The CDR3 runs 16 residues. The CDR3 DNA is TGTGCCAGCAGCCCTTTAGCAACCCGTTCCACAGATACGCAGTATTTT. Its protein is CASSPLATRSTDTQYF.

The CDR3 coding sequence is TGTGCCAGTAGTATGATCTCCGGGACAGGGAACACTGAAGCTTTCTTT. It specifies CASSMISGTGNTEAFF. The chain links TRBV19 to TRBJ1-1, with 8 bases matching TRBD1. The ends lost 3 bases at V and 1 base at J; junction bases unmatched: 7. Germline CDR1 and CDR2: LNHDA and SQIVND (reference sequence). The CDR3 length is 16 residues.

The V and J genes are TRBV19 and TRBJ2-1, with D possibly being TRBD2 (6 bases). This CDR3 is 16 amino acids long. Trimming pared 5 bases from V and 9 bases from J, leaving 23 bases between. Germline V gene lookup returns CDR1 LNHDA and CDR2 SQIVND (reference sequence). This chain's CDR3 is CASSPSGSGIVGEQFF. CDR3 sequence (DNA): TGTGCCAGTAGTCCCAGTGGTAGCGGCATAGTTGGTGAGCAGTTCTTC.